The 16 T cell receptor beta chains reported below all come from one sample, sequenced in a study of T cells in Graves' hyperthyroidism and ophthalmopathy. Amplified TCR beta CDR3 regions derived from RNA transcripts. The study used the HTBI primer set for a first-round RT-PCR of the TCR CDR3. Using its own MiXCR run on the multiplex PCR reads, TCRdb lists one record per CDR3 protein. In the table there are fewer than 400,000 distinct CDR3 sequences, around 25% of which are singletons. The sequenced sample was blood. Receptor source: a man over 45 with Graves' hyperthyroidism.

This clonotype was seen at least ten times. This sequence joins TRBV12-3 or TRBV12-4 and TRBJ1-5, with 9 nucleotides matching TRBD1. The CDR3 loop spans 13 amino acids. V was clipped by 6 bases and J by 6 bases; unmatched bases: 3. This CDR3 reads CASRQGARQPQHF. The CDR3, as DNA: TGTGCCAGCAGACAGGGGGCACGTCAGCCCCAGCATTTT.

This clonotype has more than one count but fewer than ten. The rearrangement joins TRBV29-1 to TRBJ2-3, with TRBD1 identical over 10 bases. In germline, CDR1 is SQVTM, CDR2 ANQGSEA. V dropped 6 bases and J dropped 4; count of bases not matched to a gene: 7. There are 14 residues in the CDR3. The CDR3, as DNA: TGCAGCGTGAACGGGGACAGGGGTCCAGATACGCAGTATTTT. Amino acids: CSVNGDRGPDTQYF.

CDR3 DNA: TGTGCTAGTGGTTCCCGCCCTCTCCTCAGCGGGAGATCCTACAATGAGCAGTTCTTC. Its translation: CASGSRPLLSGRSYNEQFF. The chain employs TRBV12-5 and TRBJ2-1, with 8 bases lining up with TRBD2. Germline values: CDR1 LGHNT, CDR2 FRNRAP. This CDR3 region has 19 residues. The V gene end was trimmed by 4 bases and the J gene end by 1 base; junction bases not matched to a gene: 15.

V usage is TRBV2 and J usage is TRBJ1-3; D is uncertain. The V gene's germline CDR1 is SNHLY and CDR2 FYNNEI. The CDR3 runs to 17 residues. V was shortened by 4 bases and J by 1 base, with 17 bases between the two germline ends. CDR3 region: CASSGQPVRGSGNTIYF. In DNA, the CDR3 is TGTGCCAGCAGTGGCCAGCCAGTTCGGGGATCTGGAAACACCATATATTTT.

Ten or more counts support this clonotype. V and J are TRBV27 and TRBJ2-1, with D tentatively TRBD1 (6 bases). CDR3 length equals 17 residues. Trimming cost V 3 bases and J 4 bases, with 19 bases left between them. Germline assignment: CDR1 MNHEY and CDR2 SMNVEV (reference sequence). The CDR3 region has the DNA TGTGCCAGCAGTTTGTTCCTTAGACGAGGGGGATACAATGAGCAGTTCTTC. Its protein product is CASSLFLRRGGYNEQFF.

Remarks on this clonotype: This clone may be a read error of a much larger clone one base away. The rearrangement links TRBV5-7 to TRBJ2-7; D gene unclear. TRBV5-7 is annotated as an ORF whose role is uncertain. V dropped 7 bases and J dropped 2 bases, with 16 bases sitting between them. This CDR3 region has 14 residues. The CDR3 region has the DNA TGTGCCAGCTCTACTACTACCAGCCCCTACGAGCAGTACTTC. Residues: CASSTTTSPYEQYF.

The CDR3 loop reads CASSSRLAGVKTSTDTQYF. The CDR3 DNA reads TGTGCCAGCAGTTCCAGACTAGCGGGAGTAAAAACTAGCACAGATACGCAGTATTTT. The V call is TRBV27, the J call TRBJ2-3, with 12 bases aligning to TRBD2. The trim removed 4 bases at V and 0 bases at J, leaving 11 bases unmatched. Per germline, CDR1 MNHEY and CDR2 SMNVEV (reference sequence). The CDR3 extends over 19 amino acids.

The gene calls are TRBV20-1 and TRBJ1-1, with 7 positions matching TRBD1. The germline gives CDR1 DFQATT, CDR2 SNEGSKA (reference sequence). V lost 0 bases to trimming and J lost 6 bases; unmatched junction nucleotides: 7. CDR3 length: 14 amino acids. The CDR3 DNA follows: TGCAGTGCTAGAGAAGGACAGGAGCTGGCTGAAGCTTTCTTT. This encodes CSAREGQELAEAFF.

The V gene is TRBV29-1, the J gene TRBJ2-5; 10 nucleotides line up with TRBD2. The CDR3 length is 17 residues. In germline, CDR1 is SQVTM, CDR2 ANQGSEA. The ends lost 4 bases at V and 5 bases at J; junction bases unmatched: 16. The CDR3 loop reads CSVGGKGAGGPWETQYF. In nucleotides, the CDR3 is TGCAGCGTTGGGGGCAAGGGAGCGGGAGGGCCTTGGGAGACCCAGTACTTC.

The CDR3 is CASSLNLYEQYF. The CDR3 DNA sequence: TGTGCCAGCAGTTTGAACCTATACGAGCAGTACTTC. The chain links TRBV12-3 or TRBV12-4 to TRBJ2-7, with D unclear. V was trimmed by 3 bases and J by 4 bases, leaving 7 bases between them. The length of the CDR3 is 12 residues.

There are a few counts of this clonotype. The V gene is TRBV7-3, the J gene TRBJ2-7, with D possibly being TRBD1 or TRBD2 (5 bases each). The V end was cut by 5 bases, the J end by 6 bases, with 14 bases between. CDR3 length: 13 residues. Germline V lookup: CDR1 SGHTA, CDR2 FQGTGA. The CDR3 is CASSGTALPEQYF. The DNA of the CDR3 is TGTGCCAGCAGCGGGACCGCTTTACCCGAGCAGTACTTC.

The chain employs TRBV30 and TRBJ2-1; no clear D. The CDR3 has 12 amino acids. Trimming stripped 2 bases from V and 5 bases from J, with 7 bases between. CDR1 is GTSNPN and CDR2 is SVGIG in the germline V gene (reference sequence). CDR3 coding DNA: TGTGCCTGGAGTTGGGTGAACAATGAGCAGTTCTTC. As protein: CAWSWVNNEQFF.

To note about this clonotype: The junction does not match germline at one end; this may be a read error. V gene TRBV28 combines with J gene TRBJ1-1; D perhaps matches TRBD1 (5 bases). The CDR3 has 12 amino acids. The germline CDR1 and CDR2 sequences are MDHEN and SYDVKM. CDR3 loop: CATSSQGTEAFF. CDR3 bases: TGTGCCACCAGTTCTCAGGGTACTGAAGCTTTCTTT.

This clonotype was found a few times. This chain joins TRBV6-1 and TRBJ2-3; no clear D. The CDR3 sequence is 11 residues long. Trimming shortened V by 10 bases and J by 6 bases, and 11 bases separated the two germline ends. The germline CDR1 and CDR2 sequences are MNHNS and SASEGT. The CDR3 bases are TGTGCCACCGCCCTGAGGGATACGCAGTATTTT. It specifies CATALRDTQYF.

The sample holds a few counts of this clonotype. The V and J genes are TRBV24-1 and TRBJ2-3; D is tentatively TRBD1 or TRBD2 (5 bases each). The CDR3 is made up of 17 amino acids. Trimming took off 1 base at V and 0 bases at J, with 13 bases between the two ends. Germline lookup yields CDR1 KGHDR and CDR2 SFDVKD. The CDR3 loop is CATSDLGDHGSTDTQYF. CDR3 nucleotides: TGTGCCACCAGTGATTTAGGGGACCACGGTAGCACAGATACGCAGTATTTT.

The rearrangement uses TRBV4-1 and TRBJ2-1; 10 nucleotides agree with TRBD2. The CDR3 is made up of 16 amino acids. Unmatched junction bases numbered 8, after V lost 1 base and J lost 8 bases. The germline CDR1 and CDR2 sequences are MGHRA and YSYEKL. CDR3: CASSQATASGSDEQFF. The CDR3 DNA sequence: TGCGCCAGCAGCCAAGCAACGGCTAGCGGGAGTGATGAGCAGTTCTTC.